What follows are 22 T cell receptor beta chains derived from one specimen sequenced in a study of blood T cell repertoires in COVID-19 (TCRdb year 2020). Library preparation employed the immunoSEQ multiplex PCR assay. Imported from immuneACCESS, the table was reduced by TCRdb to in-frame sequences with V and J called. These copies leave out some clones; in studies compared against another copy, an unresolved V gene accounts for under half, and the cause of the remainder is not known. Counted in this sample were 300,000 to 450,000 clones; roughly 86% of them appeared once. The ten largest make up more than 1.5% of the sample. Material for sequencing was PBMCs or T cells enriched from blood (not recorded which). Source of these receptors: a man aged 35 to 55 in a cohort exposed to, infected with or recovered from COVID-19 (not recorded which).

The chain has TRBV13 and TRBJ2-5, with TRBD2 matching 13 bases. The trim removed 5 bases at V and 0 bases at J, leaving 9 bases unmatched. Looked up from germline, CDR1 is PRHDT and CDR2 is FYEKMQ (reference sequence). CDR3 length: 18 amino acids. The CDR3 sequence: CASSPTSGRASNQETQYF. CDR3 DNA sequence: TGTGCCAGCAGCCCCACTAGCGGGAGGGCTAGCAACCAAGAGACCCAGTACTTC.

This chain links TRBV5-7 with TRBJ2-7, with D possibly matching TRBD2 (6 bases). TRBV5-7 is treated as an ORF (open reading frame) with a function not yet certain. The V and J ends lost 0 bases and 5 bases respectively, with 21 bases between them. This CDR3 contains 17 residues. The CDR3 DNA sequence: TGTGCCAGCAGCTTGGCCTTGTCGCCGGGGGAAGCGGACGAGCAGTACTTC. Translated, it gives CASSLALSPGEADEQYF.

This chain links TRBV5-1 with TRBJ2-1, with TRBD1 matching 9 bases. Losses at the gene ends were 4 bases for V and 9 bases for J; bases not matched to a gene: 5. Per germline, CDR1 SGHRS and CDR2 YFSETQ. The CDR3 is 13 residues long. The DNA for the CDR3 is TGCGCCAGCAGCGGGACAGGGATTACTGAGCAGTTCTTC. Translation gives CASSGTGITEQFF. The whole variable domain, filled in from reference TRBV5-1 and TRBJ2-1, reads KAGVTQTPRYLIKTRGQQVTLSCSPISGHRSVSWYQQTPGQGLQFLFEYFSETQRNKGNFPGRFSGRQFSNSRSEMNVSTLELGDSALYLCASSGTGITEQFFGPGTRLTVL.

This rearrangement joins TRBV3-1 (or the pseudogene TRBV3-2) to TRBJ1-4, with a possible D match to TRBD1 (6 bases). The V end lost 0 bases, the J end lost 5 bases, and 10 bases lay between the germline ends. This CDR3 comprises 15 residues. Germline V gene lookup returns CDR1 LGHDT and CDR2 YNNKEL (reference sequence). The CDR3 protein is CASSQEGAGNEKLFF. CDR3 coding DNA: TGTGCCAGCAGCCAAGAGGGGGCAGGGAATGAAAAACTGTTTTTT.

This clone was recorded only once. This chain joins TRBV7-2 and TRBJ2-1; 8 bases match TRBD2. The V and J ends lost 4 bases and 4 bases, in that order; junction bases with no gene match: 12. The germline CDR1 and CDR2 sequences are SGHTA and FQGNSA. This CDR3 comprises 17 residues. CDR3 nucleotides: TGTGCCAGCAGCTCGACGGGGGCGGGAGGACGATACAATGAGCAGTTCTTC. The encoded protein is CASSSTGAGGRYNEQFF.

This rearrangement joins TRBV15 to TRBJ2-7; the match to TRBD1 covers 8 bases. J lost 5 bases, V lost 3 bases, and 6 bases had no gene match. The CDR3 is made up of 14 amino acids. Germline V CDR1 and CDR2: LNHNV, YYDKDF (reference sequence). CDR3 coding DNA: TGTGCCACCAGCAGGGACAGGGCGTCCCACGAGCAGTACTTC. It yields the protein CATSRDRASHEQYF.

The chain uses TRBV11-2 and TRBJ2-7; a weak D match, TRBD2 (5 bases). The CDR3 consists of 14 residues. Germline CDR1 and CDR2: SGHAT and FQNNGV. V lost 1 base and J lost 5, with 12 bases in between. The CDR3 here is CASSLGGRANEQYF. In nucleotides, the CDR3 is TGTGCCAGCAGCTTAGGTGGGCGGGCCAACGAGCAGTACTTC.

V usage is TRBV11-3 and J usage is TRBJ2-2, with a tentative D call TRBD1 (6 bases). With 5 bases removed from V and 1 base from J, the gap between germline ends came to 11 bases. The CDR3 is made up of 15 amino acids. The germline V gene has CDR1 SGHNT and CDR2 YENEEA. The CDR3 nucleotides are TGTGCCAGCAGCCCGAACAGGGTGAACACCGGGGAGCTGTTTTTT. The encoded protein is CASSPNRVNTGELFF.

A few counts support this clone. V is TRBV7-2 and J is TRBJ2-1, with 11 nucleotides matching TRBD2. Germline values: CDR1 SGHTA, CDR2 FQGNSA. V lost 6 bases and J lost 6; bases outside the gene matches: 7. This CDR3 is built from 15 residues. This CDR3 is CASRELAGATNEQFF. CDR3 bases: TGTGCCAGCAGAGAACTAGCGGGAGCGACCAATGAGCAGTTCTTC. Full variable domain (rest looked up from reference TRBV7-2 and TRBJ2-1): GAGVSQSPSNKVTEKGKDVELRCDPISGHTALYWYRQSLGQGLEFLIYFQGNSAPDKSGLPSDRFSAERTGGSVSTLTIQRTQQEDSAVYLCASRELAGATNEQFFGPGTRLTVL.

V is TRBV10-2 and J is TRBJ1-6; possibly TRBD1 for D (5 bases). In germline, CDR1 is WSHSY, CDR2 SAAADI. CDR3 length: 15 residues. The V end was cut by 5 bases, the J end by 0 bases, with 8 bases between. The chain's CDR3 is CASSYRSSYNSPLHF. The CDR3 DNA reads as TGCGCCAGCAGTTACAGGAGCTCCTATAATTCACCCCTCCACTTT.

The chain joins TRBV5-6 to TRBJ2-3; D might be TRBD2 (5 bases). The V and J ends lost 2 bases and 0 bases respectively, with 10 bases between them. This CDR3 has 15 residues. CDR1 and CDR2 (germline): SGHDT, YYEEEE. The CDR3 region is CASSFLAASTDTQYF. CDR3 DNA: TGTGCCAGCAGCTTCCTAGCAGCTAGCACAGATACGCAGTATTTT.

The J gene is TRBJ1-3, the V gene TRBV30, with D hard to call. The ends were cut back, 4 bases at V and 4 bases at J, with 17 bases in the middle. In germline, CDR1 is GTSNPN, CDR2 SVGIG (reference sequence). There are 15 residues in the CDR3. The CDR3 sequence is CAWNRGEGGGNTIYF. The CDR3 region has the DNA TGTGCCTGGAACCGGGGAGAAGGTGGGGGAAACACCATATATTTT.

The V call is TRBV13, the J call TRBJ2-7; maybe TRBD2 (5 bases). Trimming took off 1 base at V and 7 bases at J, with 11 bases between the two ends. The CDR3 length is 13 residues. CDR1 and CDR2 (germline): PRHDT, FYEKMQ (reference sequence). The CDR3 nucleotides read TGTGCCAGCAGCTTAGCTGGGAGACCGGAGCAGTACTTC. Its protein product is CASSLAGRPEQYF.

The chain is built from TRBV7-6 and TRBJ2-2; no firm D call. Germline CDR1 SGHVS, CDR2 FNYEAQ. With 5 bases removed from V and 2 bases from J, the gap between germline ends came to 6 bases. The CDR3 runs to 13 residues. DNA of the CDR3: TGTGCCAGCAGCGGAGCTAACACCGGGGAGCTGTTTTTT. Translated, it gives CASSGANTGELFF.

The chain has TRBV27 and TRBJ1-3, with 9 bases that match TRBD1. The junction had 15 bases not matched to a gene; V was cut back by 8 bases and J by 1 base. This CDR3 region has 18 residues. Looked up from germline, CDR1 is MNHEY and CDR2 is SMNVEV (reference sequence). The CDR3 reads CASGSPTQGQGSGNTIYF. The CDR3 DNA sequence: TGTGCCAGCGGGTCCCCAACCCAGGGACAGGGTTCTGGAAACACCATATATTTT.

This sequence joins TRBV5-1 and TRBJ1-6, with 9 bases matching TRBD1. The trim removed 0 bases at V and 9 bases at J, leaving 10 bases unmatched. The CDR3 has 17 amino acids. Germline V gives CDR1 SGHRS, CDR2 YFSETQ. In DNA, the CDR3 is TGCGCCAGCAGCTTGGCCACAGGGGGCGTAGGGGGTTCACCCCTCCACTTT. Protein sequence: CASSLATGGVGGSPLHF.

This sequence joins TRBV6-5 and TRBJ2-7, with D possibly TRBD1 on 6 matching bases. The CDR3 consists of 14 residues. Germline CDR1 MNHEY, CDR2 SVGAGI. Deletions cut 6 bases from V and 2 bases from J, with 14 bases between. This chain's CDR3 is CASRGTSTPYEQYF. The DNA of the CDR3 is TGTGCCAGCAGGGGGACATCTACTCCCTACGAGCAGTACTTC.

The chain combines TRBV10-3 with TRBJ1-1, with 7 bases aligning to TRBD1. The CDR3 covers 14 residues. Unmatched junction bases numbered 5, after V lost 6 bases and J lost 1 base. CDR1 and CDR2 (germline): ENHRY, SYGVKD. CDR3 amino acids: CAIRGGQENTEAFF. CDR3 DNA sequence: TGTGCCATCAGGGGTGGACAGGAGAACACTGAAGCTTTCTTT.

The gene calls are TRBV5-6 and TRBJ1-6; D not certain. Trimming left V 4 bases short and J 8 bases short, with 16 bases between. The germline V gene encodes CDR1 SGHDT and CDR2 YYEEEE. The CDR3 spans 15 residues. CDR3 amino acids: CASSVWMGRYSPLHF. The CDR3, as DNA: TGTGCCAGCAGCGTTTGGATGGGGAGGTATTCACCCCTCCACTTT.

The chain uses TRBV13 and TRBJ1-1; 7 bases align to TRBD1. The CDR3 has 12 amino acids. Germline CDR1 reads PRHDT; CDR2 reads FYEKMQ (reference sequence). V trimming: 6 bases; J trimming: 6 bases; junction bases outside the gene matches: 4. This chain's CDR3 is CASRSGQAEAFF. The CDR3 DNA reads TGTGCCAGCAGAAGCGGACAGGCTGAAGCTTTCTTT.

The V gene is TRBV2, the J gene TRBJ1-2; perhaps TRBD1 as D (5 bases). The CDR3 covers 12 residues. V lost 6 bases to trimming and J lost 8 bases, with 13 bases between them. Germline lookup yields CDR1 SNHLY and CDR2 FYNNEI. The CDR3, as DNA: TGTGCCAGCAGGCGGGGACTGATCGGCTACACCTTC. Translated: CASRRGLIGYTF.

This sequence joins TRBV25-1 and TRBJ1-6, with D perhaps TRBD1 (5 bases). Trimming removed 7 bases from V and 5 bases from J, with 12 bases in between. Germline values: CDR1 MGHDK, CDR2 SYGVNS. The length of the CDR3 is 14 residues. The chain's CDR3 is CASTVGGDNSPLHF. As DNA, the CDR3 is TGTGCCAGCACCGTCGGGGGGGATAATTCACCCCTCCACTTT.